This TCR beta chain was sequenced during a study of shared clonotypes between healthy human individuals. Turning to the study itself: Per donor, CD8 memory used one plate, CD8 naive used two, CD4 memory used three and CD4 naive used three.

This clone was observed a single time. Antigen: not known. General study points: Incompleteness in sorted-subset sequencing, despite large depth, was shown by rarefaction. Sampling covered nothing but blood. Tissue TCR repertoires likely differ from those found in blood.

Germline CDR1 GTSNPN, CDR2 SVGIG (reference sequence). Trimming left V 2 bases short and J 3 bases short, with 16 bases between. This CDR3 is 15 amino acids long. Libraries were prepared by immunoSEQ multiplex PCR; TCRdb keeps only in-frame clonotypes and omits some of them. The sample shows around 980,000 clones, about four fifths of them seen only once. The sequenced sample was memory CD4+ T cells from PBMCs. Subset noted: CD45RA-negative fraction. The V gene is TRBV30, the J gene TRBJ1-2; perhaps TRBD1 as D (5 bases). The clonotype was recovered from a man younger than 35 in good health. Some clones in this sample may be carry-over from other donors' samples. The chain's CDR3 is CAWSPGGGKDYGYTF. For the CDR3, the DNA is TGTGCCTGGAGTCCCGGGGGGGGTAAGGACTATGGCTACACCTTC.